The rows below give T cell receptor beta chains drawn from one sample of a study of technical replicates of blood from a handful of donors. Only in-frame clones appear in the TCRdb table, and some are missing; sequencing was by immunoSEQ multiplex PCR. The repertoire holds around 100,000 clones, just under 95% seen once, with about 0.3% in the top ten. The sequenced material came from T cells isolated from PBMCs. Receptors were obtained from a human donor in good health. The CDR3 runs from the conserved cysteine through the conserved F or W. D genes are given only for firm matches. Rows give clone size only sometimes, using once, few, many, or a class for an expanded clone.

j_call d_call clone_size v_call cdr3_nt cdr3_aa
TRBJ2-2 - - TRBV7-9 TGTGCCAGCAGCCAGACTAGTGCCGGGGAGCTGTTTTTT CASSQTSAGELFF
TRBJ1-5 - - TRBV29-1 TGCAGCGTACAGGACGGGGGGAATCAGCCCCAGCATTTT CSVQDGGNQPQHF
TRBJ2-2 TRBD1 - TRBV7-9 TGTGCCAGCAGTTATTTCGCGGCTCGGACAGGGGTCAACACCGGGGAGCTGTTTTTT CASSYFAARTGVNTGELFF
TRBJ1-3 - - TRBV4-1 TGCGCCAGCAGCCAAGATGTAAGAACTATCTCTGGAAACACCATATATTTT CASSQDVRTISGNTIYF
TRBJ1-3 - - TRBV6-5 TGTGCCAGCACCCGTGGCCCGATCTCTGGAAACACCATATATTTT CASTRGPISGNTIYF
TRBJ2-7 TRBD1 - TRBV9 TGTGCCAGCAGAGCCCGGGACAGCGAATCCTACGAGCAGTACTTC CASRARDSESYEQYF
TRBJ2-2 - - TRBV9 TGTGCCAGCAGCGCCGGGTCCTACACCGGGGAGCTGTTTTTT CASSAGSYTGELFF
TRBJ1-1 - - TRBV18 TGTGCCAGCTCACGTCAGGGTATCACTGAAGCTTTCTTT CASSRQGITEAFF
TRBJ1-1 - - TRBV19 TGTGCCAGTAGTATAAATAGGAACACTGAAGCTTTCTTT CASSINRNTEAFF
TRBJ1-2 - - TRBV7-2 TGTGCCAGCAGCGTACTGAATGGCTACACCTTC CASSVLNGYTF
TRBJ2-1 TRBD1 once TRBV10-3 TGTGCCATCAGTGAGTCGACAGGGTTTTACAATGAGCAGTTCTTC CAISESTGFYNEQFF
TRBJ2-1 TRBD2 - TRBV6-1 TGTGCCAGCAGTCTCGGACTAGCGGGAGTAAATGAGCAGTTCTTC CASSLGLAGVNEQFF